These 9 T cell receptor beta chains originate from one sample sequenced in a study of a mutant IDH1 vaccine in newly diagnosed glioma (TCRdb year 2021). This sample's time point label indicates: week 47, end of study. Each vaccine dose, consisting of 300 ug of a 20-mer mutant IDH1 peptide in Montanide, was administered subcutaneously with topical imiquimod. Library generation was performed with the immunoSEQ multiplex PCR assay. TCRdb's version of the immuneACCESS table is confined to in-frame rearrangements and falls short of the full clone set. An unresolved V gene accounts for under half of the shortfall where checked; the remainder is of unknown origin. The sample table records around 94,000 clones; roughly nine tenths of these occur just once. 0.7% to 0.95% of the sample comes from the top ten. These receptors' targets are unknown. The sample was PBMCs, taken from a glioma patient whose treatment included an IDH1 peptide vaccine. These TCRs come from a woman in her fifties or sixties with glioma.

This clone was observed a few times. This chain joins TRBV6-5 and TRBJ2-2; 9 bases are shared with TRBD1. V lost 5 bases and J lost 6; bases outside the gene matches: 7. In germline, CDR1 is MNHEY, CDR2 SVGAGI. The CDR3 runs to 15 residues. CDR3 DNA: TGTGCCAGCAGTCCCGGGACAGGGTTTCCCGGGGAGCTGTTTTTT. Its protein product is CASSPGTGFPGELFF.

The chain carries TRBV11-2 and TRBJ2-2; D ambiguous. Trimming took 3 bases from V and 3 from J, leaving 5 bases between them. In germline, CDR1 is SGHAT, CDR2 FQNNGV. The CDR3 has 13 residues. CDR3 coding DNA: TGTGCCAGCAGCTTTGACTACACCGGGGAGCTGTTTTTT. It specifies CASSFDYTGELFF. The complete variable domain, with remaining parts taken from reference TRBV11-2 and TRBJ2-2, reads EAGVAQSPRYKIIEKRQSVAFWCNPISGHATLYWYQQILGQGPKLLIQFQNNGVVDDSQLPKDRFSAERLKGVDSTLKIQPAKLEDSAVYLCASSFDYTGELFFGEGSRLTVL.

As to this clone: This same CDR3 is encoded by further DNA sequences in the sample. The rearrangement links TRBV6-1 to TRBJ2-7; D remains unclear. With 2 bases removed from V and 4 bases from J, the gap between germline ends came to 0 bases. Germline V gives CDR1 MNHNS, CDR2 SASEGT. CDR3 length: 10 residues. Here the CDR3 reads CASSEYEQYF. The CDR3 bases are TGTGCCAGCAGTGAATACGAGCAGTACTTC.

This clone has just one count. The chain uses TRBV6-5 and TRBJ1-1; maybe TRBD1 (6 bases). With 5 bases removed from V and 11 bases from J, the gap between germline ends came to 18 bases. The CDR3 has 13 amino acids. CDR1 MNHEY and CDR2 SVGAGI come from the germline V gene. CDR3 in amino acids: CASSPSGVLRAFF. The DNA of the CDR3 is TGTGCCAGCAGTCCGTCAGGGGTCCTTCGGGCTTTCTTT.

The chain couples TRBV4-1 to TRBJ2-1; D is undetermined. Trimming stripped 5 bases from V and 0 bases from J, with 11 bases between. CDR3 length: 15 residues. Germline-derived CDR1 and CDR2 are MGHRA and YSYEKL. CDR3 DNA: TGCGCCAGCAGCTCCGGACGTCCCTCCTACAATGAGCAGTTCTTC. This codes for CASSSGRPSYNEQFF.

V usage is TRBV7-9 and J usage is TRBJ2-2, with D perhaps TRBD1 (6 bases). The CDR3 sequence is 14 residues long. Trimming took off 2 bases at V and 7 bases at J, with 11 bases between the two ends. In germline, CDR1 is SEHNR, CDR2 FQNEAQ (reference sequence). The DNA of the CDR3 is TGTGCCAGCAGCTTACAGGGGTTAGGCGGGGAGCTGTTTTTT. Its protein is CASSLQGLGGELFF.

The chain couples TRBV15 to TRBJ2-7; 9 bases match TRBD1. The junction had 0 bases not matched to a gene; V was cut back by 1 base and J by 2 bases. CDR3 length: 14 residues. CDR1 is LNHNV, CDR2 YYDKDF, per germline (reference sequence). In DNA form, the CDR3 reads TGTGCCACCAGCAGAGGACAGGGGGCCTACGAGCAGTACTTC. Translating gives CATSRGQGAYEQYF.

The chain links TRBV9 to TRBJ2-7, with a weak D call TRBD2 (6 bases). CDR1 and CDR2 (germline): SGDLS, YYNGEE. Deletions cut 4 bases from V and 5 bases from J, with 19 bases between. The CDR3 consists of 15 residues. The CDR3 DNA reads TGTGCCAGCAGCTCCGAACCGGGGGAAAACAACGAGCAGTACTTC. Protein: CASSSEPGENNEQYF.

The V call is TRBV19, the J call TRBJ2-5; perhaps TRBD1 as D (5 bases). Germline-derived CDR1 and CDR2 are LNHDA and SQIVND (reference sequence). The CDR3 sequence is 14 residues long. Trimming took 3 bases from V and 5 from J, leaving 13 bases between them. This CDR3 reads CASSIVGGAETQYF. In nucleotides, the CDR3 is TGTGCCAGTAGTATTGTTGGTGGGGCGGAGACCCAGTACTTC.